The 11 T cell receptor beta chains in this list originate from one sample, sequenced in a study of shared clonotypes between healthy human individuals. The method was immunoSEQ multiplex PCR; TCRdb's version includes in-frame clones alone and lacks a portion of them. The top ten hold approximately 12% of the sample, which has some 470,000 clones, about three quarters seen once. The sequenced sample was PBMCs. The receptor set was obtained from a woman between 35 and 50 years old in good health. Some clones in this sample may be carry-over from other donors' samples.

V usage is TRBV2 and J usage is TRBJ2-5; 8 positions agree with TRBD1. This CDR3 contains 14 residues. J lost 2 bases, V lost 8 bases, and 7 bases had no gene match. Germline loops: CDR1 SNHLY, CDR2 FYNNEI. As DNA, the CDR3 is TGTGCCAGCGGAAGGGACAGGAATCAAGAGACCCAGTACTTC. Translation: CASGRDRNQETQYF.

The chain's CDR3 is CASSGGLLGNQPQHF. The CDR3 nucleotides are TGTGCCAGCAGTGGGGGCCTTTTAGGCAATCAGCCCCAGCATTTT. The chain links TRBV6-1 to TRBJ1-5; possible D gene TRBD1, 5 bases. Trimming left V 4 bases short and J 2 bases short, with 12 bases between. This CDR3 is built from 15 residues. Germline V gene lookup returns CDR1 MNHNS and CDR2 SASEGT.

On this clone: A much larger clonotype is one base distant, so this may be a read error. This specimen includes other DNA sequences encoding the same CDR3. The chain is built from TRBV9 and TRBJ2-2; the D gene is possibly TRBD2 (5 bases). The CDR3 contains 14 residues. Germline CDR1 reads SGDLS; CDR2 reads YYNGEE. CDR3 sequence reads: CASSVGVYTGELFF. CDR3 bases: TGTGCCAGTAGCGTAGGAGTCTACACCGGGGAGCTGTTTTTT.

The gene calls are TRBV4-1 and TRBJ1-5; the D is unclear. The germline gives CDR1 MGHRA, CDR2 YSYEKL. V lost 2 bases and J lost 7, with 15 bases in between. The CDR3 spans 15 residues. This chain's CDR3 is CASSQLRALGQPQHF. In DNA form, the CDR3 reads TGCGCCAGCAGCCAACTCCGGGCCCTGGGGCAGCCCCAGCATTTT.

On this clone: With a much larger clone just one base away, this may be a read error. In the same sample, other DNA sequences code for this CDR3. The chain joins TRBV28 to TRBJ1-2; no definite D call. Germline-derived CDR1 and CDR2 are MDHEN and SYDVKM. This CDR3 has 12 amino acids. V lost 6 bases and J lost 0, with 5 bases in between. CDR3 sequence reads: CASSLANYGYTF. The DNA of the CDR3 is TGTGCCAGCAGCTTAGCTAACTATGGCTACACCTTC.

The V and J genes are TRBV6-1 and TRBJ2-1; D is unclear. Germline assignment: CDR1 MNHNS and CDR2 SASEGT. This CDR3 is 15 amino acids long. Trimming removed 3 bases from V and 2 bases from J, with 11 bases in between. The CDR3 DNA reads as TGTGCCAGCAGTGAGGGAATGGGGACCTACAATGAGCAGTTCTTC. Translated, it gives CASSEGMGTYNEQFF.

The V call is TRBV19, the J call TRBJ2-1; a possible D gene is TRBD2 (6 bases). This CDR3 spans 17 amino acids. CDR1 and CDR2 (germline): LNHDA, SQIVND (reference sequence). The V and J ends lost 3 bases and 8 bases respectively, with 23 bases between them. CDR3 amino acids: CASSIGLGGVEIDEQFF. The CDR3 bases are TGTGCCAGTAGTATCGGGTTGGGGGGAGTTGAAATAGATGAGCAGTTCTTC.

This chain links TRBV5-1 with TRBJ2-3; D is uncertain. Trimming cost V 2 bases and J 2 bases, with 18 bases left between them. CDR1 is SGHRS, CDR2 YFSETQ, per germline. This CDR3 is built from 17 residues. The CDR3 sequence: CASSFRGTVFNTDTQYF. DNA of the CDR3: TGCGCCAGCAGCTTCCGAGGTACAGTATTCAACACAGATACGCAGTATTTT.

The chain carries TRBV5-3 and TRBJ2-1, with 11 bases matching TRBD2. TRBV5-3 is given ORF status, its function remaining uncertain. This CDR3 is built from 18 residues. V gave up 0 bases and J gave up 9 bases; unmatched junction bases: 14. CDR3 in amino acids: CARSLVGTSGIGRAEQFF. The CDR3 DNA follows: TGTGCCAGAAGCTTGGTGGGGACTAGCGGAATTGGGCGGGCTGAGCAGTTCTTC.

The rearrangement links TRBV9 to TRBJ2-3; tentatively, D is TRBD1 (5 bases). Trimming cost V 3 bases and J 0 bases, with 8 bases left between them. The V gene's germline CDR1 is SGDLS and CDR2 YYNGEE. The CDR3 spans 14 residues. This CDR3 reads CASSGGRSTDTQYF. The CDR3 DNA reads TGTGCCAGCAGCGGGGGCCGCAGCACAGATACGCAGTATTTT.

This rearrangement joins TRBV5-5 to TRBJ2-7; 9 bases align to TRBD2. Trimming cost V 1 base and J 0 bases; bases outside gene matches: 2. In germline, CDR1 is SGHKS, CDR2 YYEKEE (reference sequence). The CDR3 extends over 15 amino acids. Written as DNA, the CDR3 is TGTGCCAGCAGCTTGAATAGCGGGAGCTCCTACGAGCAGTACTTC. Amino acid sequence: CASSLNSGSSYEQYF.